Listed below are T cell receptor beta chains from one sample, sequenced in a study of blood T cell repertoires in COVID-19. Measured with immunoSEQ multiplex PCR; TCRdb has only the in-frame clones, and not every one. The sample shows fewer than 150,000 clones, around 81% of them seen only once. Input material: peripheral blood. Receptors were obtained from a human donor in a cohort sampled during active COVID-19. Each CDR3 is given with its conserved first and last residue. D genes are given only for firm matches. Clone sizes are given selectively: once, few, many, or a class where the clone is expanded.

d_call j_call v_call clone_size cdr3_nt cdr3_aa
- TRBJ2-1 TRBV20-1 - TGCAGTGCTAGTATTTCAGGGCTTGGGTACAATGAGCAGTTCTTC CSASISGLGYNEQFF
- TRBJ2-7 TRBV6-5 - TGTGCCAGCAGTTACTCTAGCTCCTACGAGCAGTACTTC CASSYSSSYEQYF
TRBD1 TRBJ1-3 TRBV5-4 - TGTGCCAGCAGTTCCGGACAGGGATGGGACACCATATATTTT CASSSGQGWDTIYF
- TRBJ2-5 TRBV6-5 - TGTGCCAGCCTCCCACCGGGGGGCGCGAAGACCCAGTACTTC CASLPPGGAKTQYF
TRBD1 TRBJ1-5 TRBV28 - TGTGCCAGCAGTTTAATGAGGGGGCCAGGTCAGCCCCAGCATTTT CASSLMRGPGQPQHF
TRBD1 TRBJ2-3 TRBV13 - TGTGCCAGTAGCGGCCAGGGGGCCTCAGATACGCAGTATTTT CASSGQGASDTQYF
- TRBJ1-5 TRBV6-2/TRBV6-3 - TGTGCCAGCAGTTACTCGAGCAGTTGGGCTCAGCCCCAGCATTTT CASSYSSSWAQPQHF
TRBD2 TRBJ2-5 TRBV5-1 - TGCGCCAGCAGCTTGCTTGCTGGGGTGGCGGGGGGGCCTCAAGAGACCCAGTACTTC CASSLLAGVAGGPQETQYF
- TRBJ1-5 TRBV19 once TGTGCCAGTAGTTGGAGGACCCATAGCAATCAGCCCCAGCATTTT CASSWRTHSNQPQHF
- TRBJ2-3 TRBV9 - TGTGCCAGCAGCGTAGCGGGGAAGAGCACAGATACGCAGTATTTT CASSVAGKSTDTQYF
TRBD1 TRBJ1-5 TRBV19 - TGTGCCAACGCTATAACAGGGGGCCCAACCCATGATAGCAATCAGCCCCAGCATTTT CANAITGGPTHDSNQPQHF
TRBD1 TRBJ2-4 TRBV5-4 - TGTGCCAGCAGCGGGGGACAGGGGAATATTCAGTACTTC CASSGGQGNIQYF
TRBD1 TRBJ1-5 TRBV24-1 - TGTGCCACCAGTGGTCTACGGGACAGGGAAGGAAGGCCCCAGCATTTT CATSGLRDREGRPQHF
TRBD1 TRBJ2-3 TRBV24-1 - TGTGCCACCAGTGCTTCGGGACAGGGAAACACAGATACGCAGTATTTT CATSASGQGNTDTQYF
TRBD2 TRBJ2-3 TRBV4-2 - TGTGCCAGCAGCCAAGACGCCGGGGGGAACACAGATACGCAGTATTTT CASSQDAGGNTDTQYF
- TRBJ1-5 TRBV6-1 - TGTGCCAGCAGTGAAAGCCAGGGAAGCAATCAGCCCCAGCATTTT CASSESQGSNQPQHF
- TRBJ1-6 TRBV9 - TGTGCCAGCAGCGTAGACCCAGGTAACAATTCACCCCTCCACTTT CASSVDPGNNSPLHF
TRBD1 TRBJ1-2 TRBV3-1/TRBV3-2 few TGTGCCAGCAGCCGATGGACAGGGGAGAATCGTGGCTACACCTTC CASSRWTGENRGYTF
- TRBJ2-7 TRBV19 - TGTGCCAGTAGTATCGGCCAGGGCTACGAGCAGTACTTC CASSIGQGYEQYF
TRBD2 TRBJ2-1 TRBV3-1/TRBV3-2 once TGTGCCAGCAGACGCAGTCGGGGGGGCGTCTACAATGAGCAGTTCTTC CASRRSRGGVYNEQFF
TRBD2 TRBJ2-7 TRBV5-1 few TGCGCCAGCAGCTTAAGGACTAGCGGGGGCCTCTCCTACGAGCAGTACTTC CASSLRTSGGLSYEQYF
- TRBJ1-3 TRBV5-1 - TGCGCCAGCAGCTTGCTGGGGGCCAGCTCTGGAAACACCATATATTTT CASSLLGASSGNTIYF
TRBD2 TRBJ2-5 TRBV28 - TGTGCCAGCAGTTTAACTAGCGGGGGAGGGGAGACCCAGTACTTC CASSLTSGGGETQYF
- TRBJ1-2 TRBV28 - TGTGCCAGCAGTCCCCACTCCGGTTCCTATGGCTACACCTTC CASSPHSGSYGYTF
- TRBJ1-1 TRBV3-1/TRBV3-2 few TGTGCCAGCAGCCAAGATCTCGGGCAGGGGCCTGAAGCTTTCTTT CASSQDLGQGPEAFF
- TRBJ2-1 TRBV5-5 few TGTGCCAGCAGCTTGGAGGGGTGGGAGCAGTTCTTC CASSLEGWEQFF
TRBD1 TRBJ1-5 TRBV28 - TGTGCCAGCAGGATGGGACAGTTATACATCCCCCAGCATTTT CASRMGQLYIPQHF
TRBD2 TRBJ2-7 TRBV5-5 many TGTGCCAGCAGCTTGGGCGCAGCGGGGGCTTACTACGAGCAGTACTTC CASSLGAAGAYYEQYF